The TCR beta chain described here comes from a study of blood T cell repertoires in COVID-19 (dated by TCRdb to 2018 to 2021). Notes on the research overall: Samples from collaborators originated in the United States, Italy and Spain and spanned both the acute and convalescent phases of COVID-19. The prospective study material was composed of cDNA or gDNA derived from T cells, B-cell-depleted T cells, or PBMCs. The dataset comprised deeply sampled blood TCRbeta repertoires from subjects exposed to, actively infected with, or recovered from COVID-19. The repertoires were made available in a free public database intended to serve as a resource for research on the immune response to SARS-CoV-2. Samples were obtained from the ongoing ImmuneRACE study (first 160 participants) and from about 1,300 subjects provided by 6 global collaborators. The sample metadata nearly always contained a de-identified subject ID, COVID-19 status, age in years and sex. Where available, HLA class I and class II types were taken from metadata supplied by the sample provider and were not determined by assay-based typing.

For CDR1 and CDR2, the germline V gene (reference sequence) lists SGHNT and YYREEE. V loses 4 bases of germline sequence and J loses 8 bases, and the interval between the two ends is 12 bases. The CDR3, from cysteine to phenylalanine, totals 13 residues. The sequence is cut down to CDR3 DNA, 39 bases in frame from base 1. In the prospective study, participants were about 18 to 95 years old, resided in 25 or so geographic areas of the United States, and were enrolled through a virtual design. To assign participants to cohorts, the prospective study relied on clinical history that participants themselves reported in a screening survey and a study questionnaire. ImmuneRACE Cohort 3 recovered participants were defined by two consecutive negative NP/OP PCR tests, healthcare professional clearance, or symptom resolution. Each participant in the prospective study had whole blood, serum and a nasopharyngeal or oropharyngeal swab collected by mobile phlebotomists. Prospective study participants could optionally give additional blood draws and questionnaires over an approximately 2-month period. Blood samples from the prospective study were shipped frozen or at room temperature prior to DNA extraction.

This clone was seen just once. Its antigen is not yet known. Base qualities were left out, and no much larger clone turns up one base away. What the work shows at the level of the full study, not this receptor alone: How much clinical and demographic metadata was included differed by source and by participant, and the metadata was provided uncurated.

TCRbeta CDR3 regions were amplified from genomic DNA using the immunoSEQ Assay, a bias-controlled multiplex PCR. On the study's bioinformatics: The number of nucleated cells in each sample was estimated by amplification of reference gene primers within the assay. To quantify the absolute abundance of each unique TCRbeta CDR3 rearrangement, sequence reads were collapsed and filtered. For each sample, productive Simpson clonality was calculated as the square root of Simpson's diversity index across productive rearrangements. The clones in this table, taken by TCRdb from immuneACCESS, are in-frame only. Not every clone is retained; where verified, under half of the shortfall comes from an unresolved V gene, and the cause of the rest is unknown. V, J and clone size are those of that table, while D and trimming were read from the DNA. The table for this sample lists under 300,000 clones; nearly 90% of them were counted only once. Of the sample, approximately 2% is held by the ten largest clones.

The sample comprised PBMCs or T cells enriched from blood (not recorded which). The origin of this receptor is a woman aged 60 to 75 who had recovered from COVID-19. The chain employs TRBV5-4 and TRBJ1-4; the best D guess is TRBD1, with 6 bases matching. The CDR3 here reads CASSGKQGEKLFF. The DNA sequence is TGTGCCAGCAGCGGAAAACAGGGAGAAAAACTGTTTTTT.